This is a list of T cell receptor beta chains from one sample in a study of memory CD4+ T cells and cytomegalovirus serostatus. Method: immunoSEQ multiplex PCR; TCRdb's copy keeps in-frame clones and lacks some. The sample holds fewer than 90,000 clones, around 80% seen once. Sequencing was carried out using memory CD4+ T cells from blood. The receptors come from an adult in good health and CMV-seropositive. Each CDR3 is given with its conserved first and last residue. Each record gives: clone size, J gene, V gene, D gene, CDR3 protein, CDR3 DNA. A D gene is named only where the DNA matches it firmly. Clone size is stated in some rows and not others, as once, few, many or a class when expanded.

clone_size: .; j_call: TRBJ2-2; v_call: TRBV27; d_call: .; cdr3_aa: CASSAYSGELFF; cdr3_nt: TGTGCCAGCAGTGCCTACTCCGGGGAGCTGTTTTTT
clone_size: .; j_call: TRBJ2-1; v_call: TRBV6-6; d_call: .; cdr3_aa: CASSYGQNNEQFF; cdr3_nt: TGTGCCAGCAGTTACGGGCAGAACAATGAGCAGTTCTTC
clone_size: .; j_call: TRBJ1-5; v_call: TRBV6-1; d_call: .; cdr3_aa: CASSEFSRVEQPQHF; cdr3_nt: TGTGCCAGCAGTGAATTTTCAAGGGTTGAACAGCCCCAGCATTTT
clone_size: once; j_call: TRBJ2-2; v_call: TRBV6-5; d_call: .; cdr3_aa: CASKASWSTGELFF; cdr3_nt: TGTGCCAGCAAGGCTAGCTGGAGTACCGGGGAGCTGTTTTTT
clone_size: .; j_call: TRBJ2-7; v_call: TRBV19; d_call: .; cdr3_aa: CASSIGRGAEQYF; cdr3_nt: TGTGCCAGTAGTATAGGGCGGGGAGCCGAGCAGTACTTC
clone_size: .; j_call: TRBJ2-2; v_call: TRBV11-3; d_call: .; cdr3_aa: CASSLDLSGSTGELFF; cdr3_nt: TGTGCCAGCAGCTTAGATCTTAGTGGATCCACCGGGGAGCTGTTTTTT
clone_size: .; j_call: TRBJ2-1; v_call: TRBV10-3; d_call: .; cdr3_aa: CANSGQGTEQFF; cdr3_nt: TGTGCCAACTCGGGCCAGGGAACTGAGCAGTTCTTC
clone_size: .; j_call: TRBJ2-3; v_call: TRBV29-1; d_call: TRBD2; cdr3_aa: CSVEDRIRGGRISTDTQYF; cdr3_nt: TGCAGCGTTGAAGATCGCATCCGGGGGGGCCGAATTAGCACAGATACGCAGTATTTT
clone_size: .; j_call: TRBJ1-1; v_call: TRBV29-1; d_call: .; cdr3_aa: CSVARDGDTEAFF; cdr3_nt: TGCAGCGTAGCTCGGGACGGGGACACTGAAGCTTTCTTT
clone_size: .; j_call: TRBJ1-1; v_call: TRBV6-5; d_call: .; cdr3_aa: CASSYLQVTEAFF; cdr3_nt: TGTGCCAGCAGTTACCTGCAAGTCACTGAAGCTTTCTTT
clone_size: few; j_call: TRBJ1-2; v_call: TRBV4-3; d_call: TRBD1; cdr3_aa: CASSQDPGGQGGYTF; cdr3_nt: TGCGCCAGCAGCCAAGATCCAGGGGGGCAGGGGGGCTACACCTTC
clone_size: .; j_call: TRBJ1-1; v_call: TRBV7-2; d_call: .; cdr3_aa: CASSLPGGATEAFF; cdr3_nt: TGTGCCAGCAGCTTACCTGGGGGCGCGACTGAAGCTTTCTTT
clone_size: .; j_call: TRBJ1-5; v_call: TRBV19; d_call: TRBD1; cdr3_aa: CASSIRGQGASNQPQHF; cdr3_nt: TGTGCCAGTAGTATTAGGGGACAGGGGGCGAGCAATCAGCCCCAGCATTTT
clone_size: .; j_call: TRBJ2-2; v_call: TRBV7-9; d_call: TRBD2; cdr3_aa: CASSLIAGDGGELFF; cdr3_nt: TGTGCCAGCAGCCTTATAGCGGGAGATGGCGGGGAGCTGTTTTTT
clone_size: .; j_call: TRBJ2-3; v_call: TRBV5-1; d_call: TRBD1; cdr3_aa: CASSVRGSTDTQYF; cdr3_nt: TGCGCCAGCAGCGTCAGGGGGAGCACAGATACGCAGTATTTT